The rows below give T cell receptor beta chains drawn from one sample of a study of blood T cell repertoires in COVID-19. Some clones are missing from TCRdb's copy, which holds only in-frame ones; the method was immunoSEQ multiplex PCR. The data contain over 90,000 clones, roughly 82% of them singletons. Sequencing was performed on peripheral blood. The receptors come from a man aged 50 to 60 with active or convalescent COVID-19. The CDR3 runs from the conserved cysteine through the conserved F or W. The D gene is left open where the match is weak. Size is stated for part of the rows, as once, few or many counts, or as a class when the clone is expanded.

J gene: TRBJ2-1
clone size: NA
V gene: TRBV29-1
D gene: NA
CDR3 DNA: TGCAGCCTCCATAAGAGCTCCTACAATGAGCAGTTCTTC
CDR3 protein: CSLHKSSYNEQFF

J gene: TRBJ2-3
clone size: NA
V gene: TRBV5-1
D gene: TRBD1
CDR3 DNA: TGCGCCAGCAGCGGGAGGACAGGGGACGATACGCAGTATTTT
CDR3 protein: CASSGRTGDDTQYF

J gene: TRBJ2-1
clone size: NA
V gene: TRBV7-9
D gene: TRBD1
CDR3 DNA: TGTGCCAGCAGCCCGGCCCGAGGGGGCAGCCACAATGAGCAGTTCTTC
CDR3 protein: CASSPARGGSHNEQFF

J gene: TRBJ1-5
clone size: NA
V gene: TRBV7-2
D gene: NA
CDR3 DNA: TGTGCCAGCAGCTCCTACCCGGGGGGCACGAGCAATCAGCCCCAGCATTTT
CDR3 protein: CASSSYPGGTSNQPQHF

J gene: TRBJ2-5
clone size: NA
V gene: TRBV3-1/TRBV3-2
D gene: NA
CDR3 DNA: TGTGCCAGCAGCCAGCGGGAGACCCAGTACTTC
CDR3 protein: CASSQRETQYF

J gene: TRBJ1-5
clone size: NA
V gene: TRBV18
D gene: NA
CDR3 DNA: TGTGCCAGCTCACTGAACAGGGATATGAGCCAGCCCCAGCATTTT
CDR3 protein: CASSLNRDMSQPQHF

J gene: TRBJ1-4
clone size: NA
V gene: TRBV10-1
D gene: NA
CDR3 DNA: TGCGCCAGCGAGCCCAGGGGCGGGAATGAAAAACTGTTTTTT
CDR3 protein: CASEPRGGNEKLFF

J gene: TRBJ2-1
clone size: few
V gene: TRBV11-3
D gene: NA
CDR3 DNA: TGTGCCAGCAGCCCCCCCCCACTATCGGGGATGGGCAATGAGCAGTTCTTC
CDR3 protein: CASSPPPLSGMGNEQFF

J gene: TRBJ1-1
clone size: NA
V gene: TRBV27
D gene: NA
CDR3 DNA: TGTGCCAGCAGTTTACAGAAAAACACTGAAGCTTTCTTT
CDR3 protein: CASSLQKNTEAFF

J gene: TRBJ2-2
clone size: NA
V gene: TRBV19
D gene: TRBD1
CDR3 DNA: TGTGCCAGCCGGGACAGGGGGCAGAGAGGGGAGCTGTTTTTT
CDR3 protein: CASRDRGQRGELFF

J gene: TRBJ1-5
clone size: NA
V gene: TRBV13
D gene: TRBD1
CDR3 DNA: TGTGCCAGCAGTTTCGGGGGACAGGACTACGGTAGCAATCAGCCCCAGCATTTT
CDR3 protein: CASSFGGQDYGSNQPQHF

J gene: TRBJ1-5
clone size: NA
V gene: TRBV19
D gene: TRBD1
CDR3 DNA: TGTGCCAGTAGCGACAGGGTAATAAGCAATCAGCCCCAGCATTTT
CDR3 protein: CASSDRVISNQPQHF

J gene: TRBJ2-2
clone size: NA
V gene: TRBV30
D gene: NA
CDR3 DNA: TGTGCCGGGTTAAACAGGGTCGGAACCGGGGAGCTGTTTTTT
CDR3 protein: CAGLNRVGTGELFF

J gene: TRBJ1-4
clone size: NA
V gene: TRBV15
D gene: NA
CDR3 DNA: TGTGCCACCAGCAGAGATGGCAGGGTTAGGGAAAAACTGTTTTTT
CDR3 protein: CATSRDGRVREKLFF

J gene: TRBJ2-1
clone size: NA
V gene: TRBV24-1
D gene: TRBD2
CDR3 DNA: TGTGCCACCAGTGATTTGTCGCTAGCGGGGGGGCCTATGAATGAGCAGTTCTTC
CDR3 protein: CATSDLSLAGGPMNEQFF

J gene: TRBJ2-2
clone size: NA
V gene: TRBV30
D gene: NA
CDR3 DNA: TGTGCCTGGACCCCAGTAAGGGGGAAGAACACCGGGGAGCTGTTTTTT
CDR3 protein: CAWTPVRGKNTGELFF

J gene: TRBJ1-3
clone size: NA
V gene: TRBV15
D gene: NA
CDR3 DNA: TGTGCCACCAGCAGAGATTATGGGGCCTCTGGAAACACCATATATTTT
CDR3 protein: CATSRDYGASGNTIYF

J gene: TRBJ2-5
clone size: once
V gene: TRBV4-3
D gene: NA
CDR3 DNA: TGCGCCAGCAGCCAAGTTCACCGCGCCTTAGAGACCCAGTACTTC
CDR3 protein: CASSQVHRALETQYF

J gene: TRBJ1-2
clone size: NA
V gene: TRBV5-1
D gene: TRBD1
CDR3 DNA: TGCGCCAGCAGTGAGACAGGGGGAGTCTATGGCTACACCTTC
CDR3 protein: CASSETGGVYGYTF

J gene: TRBJ2-2
clone size: NA
V gene: TRBV6-5
D gene: NA
CDR3 DNA: TGTGCCAGTAAGACAGGACAGAACACCGGGGAGCTGTTTTTT
CDR3 protein: CASKTGQNTGELFF

J gene: TRBJ2-6
clone size: NA
V gene: TRBV2
D gene: NA
CDR3 DNA: TGTGCCAGCAGTCAGACAGCCTCTGGGGCCAACGTCCTGACTTTC
CDR3 protein: CASSQTASGANVLTF

J gene: TRBJ2-3
clone size: NA
V gene: TRBV19
D gene: NA
CDR3 DNA: TGTGCCAGTAGTAACCCCAGGGGTACGCAGTATTTT
CDR3 protein: CASSNPRGTQYF

J gene: TRBJ2-6
clone size: NA
V gene: TRBV6-6
D gene: TRBD2
CDR3 DNA: TGTGCCAGCAGTCTACTAGCGGGGGACTCTGGGGCCAACGTCCTGACTTTC
CDR3 protein: CASSLLAGDSGANVLTF

J gene: TRBJ2-3
clone size: NA
V gene: TRBV7-2
D gene: TRBD1
CDR3 DNA: TGTGCCAGCAGCGCTTGGACAGGGCGGGCGGATACGCAGTATTTT
CDR3 protein: CASSAWTGRADTQYF

J gene: TRBJ1-2
clone size: NA
V gene: TRBV7-2
D gene: TRBD1
CDR3 DNA: TGTGCCAGCAGCTGGGGACAGGGCTATGGCTACACCTTC
CDR3 protein: CASSWGQGYGYTF

J gene: TRBJ1-2
clone size: NA
V gene: TRBV5-5
D gene: TRBD1
CDR3 DNA: TGTGCCAGCAGCTCCGCGGGACAGGGGGCGGAGGGCTACACCTTC
CDR3 protein: CASSSAGQGAEGYTF

J gene: TRBJ1-2
clone size: NA
V gene: TRBV12-3/TRBV12-4
D gene: TRBD1
CDR3 DNA: TGTGCCAGCAACACCGACAGGGTGTATGGCTACACCTTC
CDR3 protein: CASNTDRVYGYTF

J gene: TRBJ2-1
clone size: NA
V gene: TRBV11-2
D gene: NA
CDR3 DNA: TGTGCCAGCAGCTTAGTGAACATCAACAATGAGCAGTTCTTC
CDR3 protein: CASSLVNINNEQFF

J gene: TRBJ1-1
clone size: NA
V gene: TRBV12-3/TRBV12-4
D gene: TRBD1
CDR3 DNA: TGTGCCATCCGAACAGGGGGTGAACCCAAAGCTTTCTTT
CDR3 protein: CAIRTGGEPKAFF

J gene: TRBJ2-7
clone size: NA
V gene: TRBV3-1/TRBV3-2
D gene: NA
CDR3 DNA: TGTGCCACCAGGGGGGACAGCTACGAGCAGTACTTC
CDR3 protein: CATRGDSYEQYF

J gene: TRBJ2-1
clone size: NA
V gene: TRBV28
D gene: NA
CDR3 DNA: TGTGCCAGCAGTTTGAATAGAAATGAGCAGTTCTTC
CDR3 protein: CASSLNRNEQFF

J gene: TRBJ1-1
clone size: NA
V gene: TRBV14
D gene: NA
CDR3 DNA: TGTGCCAGCAGCCAAGCGTACGGGTACACTGAAGCTTTCTTT
CDR3 protein: CASSQAYGYTEAFF

J gene: TRBJ2-3
clone size: NA
V gene: TRBV10-1
D gene: TRBD1
CDR3 DNA: TGCGCCAGCAAGATGGGACAGGGAGAAACAGATACGCAGTATTTT
CDR3 protein: CASKMGQGETDTQYF

J gene: TRBJ2-2
clone size: NA
V gene: TRBV27
D gene: NA
CDR3 DNA: TGTGCCAGCAGTTTGGCAGGGATGAACACCGGGGAGCTGTTTTTT
CDR3 protein: CASSLAGMNTGELFF

J gene: TRBJ2-7
clone size: NA
V gene: TRBV5-1
D gene: TRBD1
CDR3 DNA: TGCGCCAGCAGCTCCGAACCCGGACAGGCCTACGAGCAGTACTTC
CDR3 protein: CASSSEPGQAYEQYF

J gene: TRBJ1-3
clone size: once
V gene: TRBV19
D gene: NA
CDR3 DNA: TGTGCCAGTAGTCCACTACAGGGTCCGAGCTCTGGAAACACCATATATTTT
CDR3 protein: CASSPLQGPSSGNTIYF

J gene: TRBJ2-2
clone size: NA
V gene: TRBV6-2/TRBV6-3
D gene: TRBD2
CDR3 DNA: TGTGCCAGCAGCCCGTCCACCGGGACTAGCAACACCGGGGAGCTGTTTTTT
CDR3 protein: CASSPSTGTSNTGELFF